These 11 T cell receptor beta chains were all obtained from the same sample, sequenced in a study of CD8+ T cells in alopecia areata. Sequencing used cDNA as its template, made by extracting RNA and reverse transcribing it. The data were produced by immunoSEQ multiplex PCR, yet TCRdb's version contains in-frame clones alone and is incomplete. This sample has a few hundred thousand clones, with under 40% found just once. Noted treatment: oral pan-JAK inhibitor, 5-10 mg twice daily. This sample comprised CD4+ T cells sorted from blood, obtained at approximately week 34, from a patient treated with tofacitinib. These receptors were taken from a human donor with alopecia areata.

This clone was seen a handful of times. V usage is TRBV20-1 and J usage is TRBJ2-5; D call uncertain. The V end lost 6 bases, the J end lost 5 bases, and 7 bases lay between the germline ends. Germline CDR1 and CDR2: DFQATT and SNEGSKA (reference sequence). The CDR3 consists of 10 residues. The CDR3 spells CSAMKETQYF. CDR3 nucleotide sequence: TGCAGTGCAATGAAGGAGACCCAGTACTTC.

The table lists this clone with a few counts. The chain's CDR3 is CASSLAVGTSGSYEQYF. CDR3 DNA: TGTGCCAGCAGCTTAGCGGTTGGGACTAGCGGGAGCTACGAGCAGTACTTC. V and J are TRBV7-2 and TRBJ2-7; 14 nucleotides agree with TRBD2. V shed 0 bases and J 3 bases; nucleotides not matched to a gene: 4. Per germline, CDR1 SGHTA and CDR2 FQGNSA. CDR3 length: 17 residues.

This rearrangement joins TRBV27 to TRBJ1-1, with D perhaps matching TRBD1 (5 bases). V was trimmed by 0 bases and J by 0 bases, leaving 11 bases between them. Germline CDR1 and CDR2: MNHEY and SMNVEV (reference sequence). CDR3 length: 16 amino acids. The CDR3 is CASSLSGDSMNTEAFF. The CDR3 DNA reads TGTGCCAGCAGTTTATCCGGAGACAGTATGAACACTGAAGCTTTCTTT.

This clone was picked up a small number of times. The J gene is TRBJ2-1, the V gene TRBV19; D gene unclear. The CDR3 spans 15 residues. Germline CDR1 is LNHDA and CDR2 is SQIVND (reference sequence). The V gene lost 8 bases and the J gene lost 9 bases, with 23 bases spanning the gap. CDR3 DNA: TGTGCCAGTGGAAGACCCGACGGCCTTTATAGTGAGCAGTTCTTC. It specifies CASGRPDGLYSEQFF.

J is TRBJ2-1 and V is TRBV5-4; 9 positions match TRBD2. V was clipped by 6 bases and J by 9 bases; unmatched bases: 16. Germline CDR1 SGHNT, CDR2 YYREEE (reference sequence). This CDR3 contains 16 residues. CDR3: CASNVVAGGRFGEQFF. DNA for the CDR3: TGTGCCAGCAACGTGGTGGCGGGAGGGCGGTTCGGTGAGCAGTTCTTC.

This clone has just a few counts. The rearrangement links TRBV2 to TRBJ2-5; 7 nucleotides match TRBD1. V gave up 6 bases and J gave up 5 bases; unmatched junction bases: 6. This CDR3 spans 13 amino acids. CDR1 is SNHLY, CDR2 FYNNEI, per germline. The CDR3 protein is CASSGTARETQYF. CDR3 DNA sequence: TGTGCCAGCAGCGGGACAGCAAGGGAGACCCAGTACTTC.

J is TRBJ1-1 and V is TRBV14, with D hard to call. V lost 4 bases, J lost 11 bases, and 14 bases lay in between. The germline gives CDR1 SGHDN, CDR2 FVKESK. The length of the CDR3 is 12 residues. In nucleotides, the CDR3 is TGTGCCAGCAGCCCGAGGACGATGGATGCTTTCTTT. Amino acids: CASSPRTMDAFF.

This clone was counted between two and nine times. V and J are TRBV10-3 and TRBJ2-1; D is possibly TRBD1 or TRBD2 (5 bases each). V was trimmed by 4 bases and J by 5 bases, leaving 12 bases between them. Germline CDR1 ENHRY, CDR2 SYGVKD. The CDR3 totals 14 residues. Written as DNA, the CDR3 is TGTGCCATCAGTGGGGGACGTATGGACAATGAGCAGTTCTTC. Its translation is CAISGGRMDNEQFF.

This clone was seen only a few times. The chain couples TRBV7-9 to TRBJ1-2; the D gene is possibly TRBD1 (5 bases). The germline V and J ends were trimmed by 7 bases and 5 bases, with 8 bases remaining between them. Germline V lookup: CDR1 SEHNR, CDR2 FQNEAQ (reference sequence). The CDR3 covers 11 residues. CDR3 region: CASTRDYGYTF. The CDR3 DNA follows: TGTGCCAGCACCAGGGATTATGGCTACACCTTC.

The V call is TRBV7-7, the J call TRBJ1-6; D might be TRBD1 (5 bases). The V gene lost 5 bases and the J gene lost 9 bases, with 11 bases spanning the gap. This CDR3 has 13 residues. Germline V CDR1 and CDR2: SSHAT, FNYEAQ (reference sequence). CDR3 sequence: CASSPGGGSPLHF. CDR3 nucleotides: TGTGCCAGCAGCCCCGGGGGGGGTTCACCCCTCCACTTT.

This clone showed up just a few times. The chain couples TRBV19 to TRBJ1-6, with a weak D call TRBD1 (6 bases). Trimming stripped 5 bases from V and 6 bases from J, with 17 bases between. Germline values: CDR1 LNHDA, CDR2 SQIVND (reference sequence). The CDR3 is 16 residues long. The CDR3 nucleotides are TGTGCCAGTAGTCCCCTGGACAGTCAGCGTAATTCACCCCTCCACTTT. It translates to CASSPLDSQRNSPLHF.